The sequence of this T cell receptor (beta chain) was determined in a study of cytomegalovirus exposure and HLA in healthy donors. General study points: Excluded: some indistinguishable V segments such as TRBV6-2 and TRBV6-3. In a later analysis, common viral pathogens appeared linked to several of the most significant clusters. Earlier results showed most TCR beta V segments being productive about 87% or about 30% of the time.

The PCR employed 60 Vbeta primers together with 13 Jbeta primers. Some clones are missing from TCRdb's copy, which holds only in-frame ones; the method was immunoSEQ multiplex PCR. The repertoire holds almost 95,000 clones, roughly three fifths seen once, with 3.9% in the top ten. This CDR3 region has 14 residues. Germline values: CDR1 KGHSH, CDR2 LQKENI. Trimming took 3 bases from V and 3 from J; bases not matched to a gene: 1. Note on this clone: Its antigen is not identified. This same CDR3 is encoded by further DNA sequences in the sample.

The clonotype originates from a man younger than 40 in good health and CMV-seronegative. Sequenced: PBMCs. The rearrangement uses TRBV18 and TRBJ2-5, with 10 positions matching TRBD2. The CDR3: CASSPLAGEETQYF. CDR3 in DNA: TGTGCCAGCTCACCTCTAGCGGGGGAAGAGACCCAGTACTTC. The full variable domain, rest sourced from reference TRBV18 and TRBJ2-5, is NAGVMQNPRHLVRRRGQEARLRCSPMKGHSHVYWYRQLPEEGLKFMVYLQKENIIDESGMPKERFSAEFPKEGPSILRIQQVVRGDSAAYFCASSPLAGEETQYFGPGTRLLVL.